This TCR beta chain stems from a study of monozygotic twins with inflammatory bowel disease. From the 5' RACE reads, TCRdb lists one entry per CDR3 protein and no DNA. The sample features about 170,000 distinct CDR3 sequences, with about 2.7% in its top ten. Details on this clonotype: Its specificity is unknown.

The germline CDR1 and CDR2 sequences are MGHDK and SYGVNS. The CDR3 is 16 amino acids. Study-level findings and limits: Healthy co-twins had higher TCRbeta inverse Simpson diversity than their IBD twins. Comparison of concordant versus discordant twins revealed no difference in repertoire similarity, possibly due to limited power.

One blood sample of 2 to 2.5 ml was taken from each donor. What was sequenced was blood. The clonotype comes from a human donor with ulcerative colitis or Crohn's disease, or a healthy co-twin of an affected twin (not recorded which). This chain links TRBV25-1 with TRBJ1-3. The CDR3 is CASSEWFLSSGNTIYF.